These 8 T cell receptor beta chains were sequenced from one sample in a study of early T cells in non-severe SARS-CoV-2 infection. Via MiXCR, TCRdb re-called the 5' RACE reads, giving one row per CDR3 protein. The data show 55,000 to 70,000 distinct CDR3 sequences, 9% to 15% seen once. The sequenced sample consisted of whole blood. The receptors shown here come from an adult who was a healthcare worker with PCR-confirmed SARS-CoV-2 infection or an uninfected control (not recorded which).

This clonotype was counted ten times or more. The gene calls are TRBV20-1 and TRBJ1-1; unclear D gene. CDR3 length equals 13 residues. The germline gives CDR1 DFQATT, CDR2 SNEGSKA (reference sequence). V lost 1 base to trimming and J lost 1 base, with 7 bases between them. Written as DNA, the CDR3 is TGCAGTGCTAGAGCTCAGAAGAACACTGAAGCTTTCTTT. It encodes CSARAQKNTEAFF.

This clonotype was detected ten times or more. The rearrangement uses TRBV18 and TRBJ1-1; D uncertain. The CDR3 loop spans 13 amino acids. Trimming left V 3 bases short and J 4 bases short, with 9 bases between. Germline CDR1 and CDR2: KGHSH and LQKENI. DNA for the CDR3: TGTGCCAGCTCACCGCGCGATGGCACTGAAGCTTTCTTT. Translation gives CASSPRDGTEAFF.

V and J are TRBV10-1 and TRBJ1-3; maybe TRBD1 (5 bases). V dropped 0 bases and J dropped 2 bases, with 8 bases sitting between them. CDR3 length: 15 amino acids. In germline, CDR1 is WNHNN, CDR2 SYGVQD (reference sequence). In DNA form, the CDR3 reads TGCGCCAGCAGTGAGTCAGCAGGGACTGGAAACACCATATATTTT. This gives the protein CASSESAGTGNTIYF.

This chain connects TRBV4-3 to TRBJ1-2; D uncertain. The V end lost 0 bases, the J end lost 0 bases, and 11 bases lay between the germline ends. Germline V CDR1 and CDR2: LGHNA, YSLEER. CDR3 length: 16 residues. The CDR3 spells CASSQDLGLTNYGYTF. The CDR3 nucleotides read TGCGCCAGCAGCCAAGATTTGGGGTTGACTAACTATGGCTACACCTTC.

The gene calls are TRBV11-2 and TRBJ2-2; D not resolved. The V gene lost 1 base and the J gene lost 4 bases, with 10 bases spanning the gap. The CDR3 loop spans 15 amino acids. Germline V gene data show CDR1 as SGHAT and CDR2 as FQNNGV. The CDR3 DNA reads TGTGCCAGCAGCTTAGTAGGTGCGCTCACCGGGGAGCTGTTTTTT. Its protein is CASSLVGALTGELFF.

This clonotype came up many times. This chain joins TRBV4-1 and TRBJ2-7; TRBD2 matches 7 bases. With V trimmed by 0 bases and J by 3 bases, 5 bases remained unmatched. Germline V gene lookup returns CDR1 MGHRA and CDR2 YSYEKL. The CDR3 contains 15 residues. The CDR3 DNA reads TGCGCCAGCAGCCAAGATCCGGCGGGGGTCTACGAGCAGTACTTC. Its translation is CASSQDPAGVYEQYF.

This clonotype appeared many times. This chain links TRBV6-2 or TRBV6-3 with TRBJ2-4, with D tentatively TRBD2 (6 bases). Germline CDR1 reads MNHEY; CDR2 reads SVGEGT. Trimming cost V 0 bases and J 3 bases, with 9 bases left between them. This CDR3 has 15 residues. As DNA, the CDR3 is TGTGCCAGCAGTTACTCGGCGCGGGGCAAAAACATTCAGTACTTC. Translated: CASSYSARGKNIQYF.

In DNA form, the CDR3 reads TGTGCCATCAGAGAGACATTGACTACCACAGATACGCAGTATTTT. Its protein product is CAIRETLTTTDTQYF. The chain employs TRBV10-3 and TRBJ2-3, with a weak D call TRBD2 (5 bases). The CDR3 has 15 amino acids. Germline-derived CDR1 and CDR2 are ENHRY and SYGVKD. The V end lost 6 bases, the J end lost 2 bases, and 15 bases lay between the germline ends.